This TCR beta chain emerged from a study of control samples from healthy donors and cancer patients. Using immunoSEQ multiplex PCR, the repertoire was profiled, and TCRdb retains in-frame clones only, with some absent. The table records about 48,000 clones, about 93% of them present only once. In germline, CDR1 is SGHTA, CDR2 FQGNSA. The length of the CDR3 is 15 residues. Unmatched junction bases numbered 13, after V lost 5 bases and J lost 6 bases. The origin of this receptor is a woman in her forties or fifties with head and neck cancer. This chain connects TRBV7-2 to TRBJ2-7, with 7 bases identical to TRBD2. Material for sequencing was PBMCs. In nucleotides, the CDR3 is TGTGCCAGCAGCGAACCGGCAGCGGGATTCGGCGAGCAGTACTTC. Protein sequence: CASSEPAAGFGEQYF.